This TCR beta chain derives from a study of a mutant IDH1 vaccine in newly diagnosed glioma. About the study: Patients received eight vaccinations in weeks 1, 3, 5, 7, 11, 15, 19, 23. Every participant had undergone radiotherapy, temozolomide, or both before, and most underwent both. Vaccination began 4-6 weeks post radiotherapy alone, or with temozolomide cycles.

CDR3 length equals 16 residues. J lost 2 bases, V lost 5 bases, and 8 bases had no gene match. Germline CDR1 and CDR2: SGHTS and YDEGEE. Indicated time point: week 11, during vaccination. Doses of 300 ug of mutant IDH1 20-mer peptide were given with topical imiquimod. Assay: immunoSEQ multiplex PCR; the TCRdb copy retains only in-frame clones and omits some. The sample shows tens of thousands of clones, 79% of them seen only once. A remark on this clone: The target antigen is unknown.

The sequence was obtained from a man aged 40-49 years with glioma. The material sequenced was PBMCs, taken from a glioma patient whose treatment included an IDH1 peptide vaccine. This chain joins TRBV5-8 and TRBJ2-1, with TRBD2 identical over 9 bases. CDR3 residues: CASRNIAGVTYNEQFF. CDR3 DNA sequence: TGTGCCAGCAGAAACATAGCGGGAGTCACCTACAATGAGCAGTTCTTC. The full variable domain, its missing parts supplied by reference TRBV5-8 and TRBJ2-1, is EAGVTQSPTHLIKTRGQQATLRCSPISGHTSVYWYQQALGLGLQFLLWYDEGEERNRGNFPPRFSGRQFPNYSSELNVNALELEDSALYLCASRNIAGVTYNEQFFGPGTRLTVL.